Listed below are T cell receptor beta chains from one sample, sequenced in a study of T cell changes during pregnancy in multiple sclerosis. Sequencing used immunoSEQ multiplex PCR; TCRdb keeps in-frame clones, though not all of them. The sample carries 70,000 to 75,000 clones, around nine tenths recorded once. The material was peripheral blood, obtained before pregnancy. These receptors all come from a female donor with multiple sclerosis, enrolled in a pregnancy study. CDR3s include the opening cysteine and the closing phenylalanine or tryptophan. Fields, in order: clone size, V gene, D gene, J gene, CDR3 DNA, CDR3 protein. A D gene is named only where the DNA matches it firmly. Some rows mark clone size as missing; the rest say once, few, many or name a class of expanded clone.

NA	TRBV6-5	NA	TRBJ2-3	TGTGCCAGCAGTTTCCGAGATACGCAGTATTTT	CASSFRDTQYF
NA	TRBV27	NA	TRBJ1-3	TGTGCCAGCAGTTTAGGAGGCTCTGGAAACACCATATATTTT	CASSLGGSGNTIYF
NA	TRBV7-3	NA	TRBJ2-7	TGTGCCAGCAGCTTAAGTCCGGTCTACGAGCAGTACTTC	CASSLSPVYEQYF
NA	TRBV4-1	NA	TRBJ2-7	TGCGCCAGCAGCCCTCAAGAGGGTTTGGGAGCTTCCGCCTACGAGCAGTACTTC	CASSPQEGLGASAYEQYF
NA	TRBV5-8	NA	TRBJ2-1	TGTGCCAGGTCTCGAGAACCTGCATACAATGAGCAGTTCTTC	CARSREPAYNEQFF
NA	TRBV18	NA	TRBJ2-7	TGTGCCAGCTCACCTCCTTTTGGGGATGCGGGGTTAAGGCAGTACTTC	CASSPPFGDAGLRQYF
NA	TRBV20-1	NA	TRBJ1-1	TGCAGTGCTCCTCAAGCTTTCTTT	CSAPQAFF
NA	TRBV19	NA	TRBJ2-3	TGTGCCACAAACGCGGGGGCCCCTTGGGATACGCAGTATTTT	CATNAGAPWDTQYF
NA	TRBV5-4	NA	TRBJ1-4	TGTGCCAGCAGCTTATTTGGGGGGGGTCCTGGTAATGAAAAACTGTTTTTT	CASSLFGGGPGNEKLFF
NA	TRBV18	NA	TRBJ1-1	TGTGCCAGCTCACCAGGGCAGATGAACACTGAAGCTTTCTTT	CASSPGQMNTEAFF
NA	TRBV14	NA	TRBJ1-2	TGTGCCAGCAGCCAAAGGCCGGGGGGCTGGGGCTACACCTTC	CASSQRPGGWGYTF
NA	TRBV6-5	NA	TRBJ2-3	TGTGCCAGCAGTTACGGGCCGGACACAGATACGCAGTATTTT	CASSYGPDTDTQYF
NA	TRBV9	TRBD2	TRBJ2-7	TGTGCCAGCAGCACCGGGACTAGCCTCGAGCAGTACTTC	CASSTGTSLEQYF
NA	TRBV5-4	TRBD1	TRBJ2-7	TGTGCCAGCAGCTTGCAGCTACAGGGGATGCGCTACGAGCAGTACTTC	CASSLQLQGMRYEQYF
NA	TRBV7-9	NA	TRBJ2-7	TGTGCCAGCAGCTTAGTGGCAGATACCTACGAGCAGTACTTC	CASSLVADTYEQYF
NA	TRBV19	TRBD1	TRBJ2-1	TGTGCCAGTAGACAGCGGACAGGGAAAACCTACAATGAGCAGTTCTTC	CASRQRTGKTYNEQFF
NA	TRBV10-3	NA	TRBJ1-1	TGTGCCATCAGTCCACAGGGAAACACTGAAGCTTTCTTT	CAISPQGNTEAFF
few	TRBV29-1	NA	TRBJ1-2	TGCAGCGGGGGCGGGATCGAGGAAGGCTACACCTTC	CSGGGIEEGYTF
NA	TRBV27	TRBD1	TRBJ2-7	TGTGCCAGCAGCGAGGCCGGGACAGGGGTCTACGAGCAGTACTTC	CASSEAGTGVYEQYF
once	TRBV4-2	NA	TRBJ2-2	TGTGCCAGCAGCCAAGAAGTTCAGGGCTTCTTCACCGGGGAGCTGTTTTTT	CASSQEVQGFFTGELFF
NA	TRBV7-8	TRBD1	TRBJ2-1	TGTGCCGGAGGACAGGGCGGGTGGGTCTCCAATGAGCAGTTCTTC	CAGGQGGWVSNEQFF
NA	TRBV21-1	NA	TRBJ2-2	TGTGCCAGCAGCCCGCGGACTAGCGGGAGTCCCGGGGAGCTGTTTTTT	CASSPRTSGSPGELFF
NA	TRBV30	TRBD1	TRBJ2-5	TGTGCCTGGAACGGACAGGGGGAAGAGACCCAGTACTTC	CAWNGQGEETQYF
NA	TRBV9	NA	TRBJ1-1	TGTGCCAGCAGCGTAGTCAGGGTGGGCACTGAAGCTTTCTTT	CASSVVRVGTEAFF
NA	TRBV6-5	TRBD1	TRBJ1-2	TGTGCCAGCAGTGACGGGACAGGGAGGAGTGGCTACACCTTC	CASSDGTGRSGYTF
NA	TRBV5-6	TRBD1	TRBJ2-1	TGTGCCAGCAGCGTGGGACAGGGGGCTATAAATGAGCAGTTCTTC	CASSVGQGAINEQFF
NA	TRBV7-9	TRBD1	TRBJ1-2	TGTGCCAGCAGCTTCGCAGGGGGCGAGTCGGGCTACACCTTC	CASSFAGGESGYTF
NA	TRBV19	NA	TRBJ2-5	TGTGCCAGTAGTATTGGGCCCCGGGAGACCCAGTACTTC	CASSIGPRETQYF
medium-sized	TRBV11-3	TRBD1	TRBJ2-2	TGTGCCAGCAGCCCCAGGGGGCGCAATGGGGAGCTGTTTTTT	CASSPRGRNGELFF
NA	TRBV9	NA	TRBJ1-4	TGTGCCAGCAGCGTAGGAGTTGCAACTAATGAAAAACTGTTTTTT	CASSVGVATNEKLFF
NA	TRBV18	TRBD1	TRBJ1-1	TGTGCCAGCTCACCCGGACAGGTTAACACTGAAGCTTTCTTT	CASSPGQVNTEAFF
NA	TRBV15	TRBD1	TRBJ2-5	TGTGCCACCAGCCGAGGACAGGGCGCTGAGACCCAGTACTTC	CATSRGQGAETQYF
NA	TRBV5-1	TRBD2	TRBJ2-7	TGCGCCAGCAGCTTGTTAGCGGGAGAATCCTACGAGCAGTACTTC	CASSLLAGESYEQYF
NA	TRBV6-5	NA	TRBJ1-1	TGTGCCAGCAGTTACGGGGGGAATCTGAACACTGAAGCTTTCTTT	CASSYGGNLNTEAFF
NA	TRBV5-4	NA	TRBJ1-2	TGTGCCAGCAGCTCGCCCGGGGAAGGCTTTGCCTATGGCTACACCTTC	CASSSPGEGFAYGYTF
NA	TRBV4-2	TRBD2	TRBJ2-3	TGTGCCAGCAGCCCTATTAGCGGGGGCCACGACACAGATACGCAGTATTTT	CASSPISGGHDTDTQYF
NA	TRBV5-1	NA	TRBJ1-1	TGCGCCAGCAGCGACCACACAGGAAATACTGAAGCTTTCTTT	CASSDHTGNTEAFF
NA	TRBV19	TRBD1	TRBJ1-2	TGTGCCAGTAGCCCCCGGGACAGTACTAACTATGGCTACACCTTC	CASSPRDSTNYGYTF
NA	TRBV19	TRBD1	TRBJ2-2	TGTGCCAGTAGTATAGACGGTCCCGGGACAGGGGATTCCGGGGAGCTGTTTTTT	CASSIDGPGTGDSGELFF
NA	TRBV5-1	TRBD1	TRBJ2-2	TGCGCCAGCAGCTTGGTGACAGGGGGGAACACCGGGGAGCTGTTTTTT	CASSLVTGGNTGELFF
NA	TRBV30	NA	TRBJ1-2	TGTGCCTGGAGTGGGGGGGGCGCCAACTATGGCTACACCTTC	CAWSGGGANYGYTF
NA	TRBV7-3	TRBD1	TRBJ2-3	TGTGCCAGCAGCTTGACAGGGGCCCACACAGATACGCAGTATTTT	CASSLTGAHTDTQYF